This T cell receptor (beta chain) was recovered during a study of cytomegalovirus exposure and HLA in healthy donors. Study results and caveats: A highly shared variant cluster was judged a likely technical artifact.

60 Vbeta and 13 Jbeta primers were used in PCR. The data were produced by immunoSEQ multiplex PCR, yet TCRdb's version contains in-frame clones alone and is incomplete. There are approximately 150,000 clones in the sample; around 80% occur only once, and roughly 2% lies in the top ten. This clone has a single count. Its antigen is as yet unknown. From germline, CDR1 is MGHRA and CDR2 YSYEKL. This CDR3 comprises 15 residues. V shed 4 bases and J 3 bases; nucleotides not matched to a gene: 2. This TCR came from a man aged 40-49 years in good health and CMV-seronegative. The chain employs TRBV4-1 and TRBJ2-2; 10 bases match TRBD1. The specimen was PBMCs. This CDR3 is CASSRGTGDTGELFF. CDR3 DNA sequence: TGCGCCAGCAGCCGAGGGACAGGGGACACCGGGGAGCTGTTTTTT.